Below are 27 T cell receptor beta chains sequenced from a single sample in a study of cytomegalovirus exposure and HLA in healthy donors (dated by TCRdb to the late 2010s). Library generation was performed with the immunoSEQ multiplex PCR assay. For the multiplex PCR, a mixture combining 60 forward primers for TCR Vbeta segments and 13 reverse primers for TCR Jbeta segments was used. TCRdb took over this immuneACCESS table, retaining in-frame rearrangements with V and J assigned. Such tables are incomplete; in checked studies, under half of the missing clones stem from an unresolved V gene, and the remainder is unexplained. For this sample the table gives about 140,000 clones, of which roughly 76% were detected only once. Clones ranked in the top ten supply over 1% of the sample. Sequenced: PBMCs. These receptors all come from a woman aged 40 to 50 in good health and CMV-seronegative.

The chain has TRBV7-2 and TRBJ1-1, with 9 positions matching TRBD1. The germline V gene has CDR1 SGHTA and CDR2 FQGNSA. This CDR3 has 15 amino acids. The trim removed 1 base at V and 3 bases at J, leaving 3 bases unmatched. The CDR3 nucleotides are TGTGCCAGCAGCTTAGTTGGACAGGGGTACACTGAAGCTTTCTTT. It translates to CASSLVGQGYTEAFF.

The chain has TRBV5-4 and TRBJ1-2, with D possibly being TRBD1 (5 bases). CDR1 and CDR2 from the germline V gene are SGHNT and YYREEE (reference sequence). The CDR3 contains 13 residues. The ends were cut back, 6 bases at V and 4 bases at J, with 13 bases in the middle. This CDR3 reads CASNPGGGYGYTF. The CDR3 region has the DNA TGTGCCAGCAACCCCGGCGGGGGCTATGGCTACACCTTC.

The chain employs TRBV4-2 and TRBJ2-3; 10 bases match TRBD2. Trimming took 0 bases from V and 2 from J; bases not matched to a gene: 5. The CDR3 totals 17 residues. Germline V lookup: CDR1 LGHNA, CDR2 YNFKEQ. This CDR3 reads CASSQEFSGGATDTQYF. CDR3 nucleotide sequence: TGTGCCAGCAGCCAAGAATTCAGCGGGGGGGCCACAGATACGCAGTATTTT.

The chain uses TRBV7-8 and TRBJ2-3, with TRBD1 matching over 7 bases. Germline CDR1 SGHVS, CDR2 FQNEAQ. The CDR3 spans 15 residues. The ends lost 5 bases at V and 2 bases at J; junction bases unmatched: 7. Written as DNA, the CDR3 is TGTGCCAGCAGCATCGGGACAGCGGACACAGATACGCAGTATTTT. Amino acid sequence: CASSIGTADTDTQYF.

This clone was observed once. The chain carries TRBV28 and TRBJ1-5; TRBD1 matches at 7 bases. Germline-derived CDR1 and CDR2 are MDHEN and SYDVKM. The CDR3 runs to 14 residues. J gave up 5 bases and V 7 bases, and 8 bases lay outside the gene matches. In nucleotides, the CDR3 is TGTGCCAGCACCGAAGGACAGGATGATCAGCCCCAGCATTTT. Translation gives CASTEGQDDQPQHF.

J is TRBJ1-2 and V is TRBV2; D is uncertain. The V end was cut by 4 bases, the J end by 7 bases, with 19 bases between. CDR3 size: 15 residues. CDR1 is SNHLY and CDR2 is FYNNEI in the germline V gene. The CDR3 DNA reads as TGTGCCAGCAGTGCCGGCAGTTTCGCGGCTTCTGGCTACACCTTC. It encodes CASSAGSFAASGYTF.

This chain connects TRBV5-4 to TRBJ1-2, with D possibly being TRBD1 (5 bases). The germline V and J ends were trimmed by 0 bases and 4 bases, with 10 bases remaining between them. Germline CDR1 SGHNT, CDR2 YYREEE (reference sequence). The CDR3 contains 14 residues. The CDR3 loop is CASSLVGEVYGYTF. The CDR3 DNA follows: TGTGCCAGCAGCTTGGTGGGGGAGGTCTATGGCTACACCTTC. Drawing the rest from reference TRBV5-4 and TRBJ1-2, the complete variable domain is ETGVTQSPTHLIKTRGQQVTLRCSSQSGHNTVSWYQQALGQGPQFIFQYYREEENGRGNFPPRFSGLQFPNYSSELNVNALELDDSALYLCASSLVGEVYGYTFGSGTRLTVV.

The chain has TRBV5-4 and TRBJ1-1; possible D gene TRBD1, 5 bases. CDR3 length: 13 residues. Germline V gene sequence: CDR1 SGHNT, CDR2 YYREEE (reference sequence). V dropped 4 bases and J dropped 1 base, with 8 bases sitting between them. CDR3 nucleotides: TGTGCCAGCAGCCGACAGCAGAACACTGAAGCTTTCTTT. It translates to CASSRQQNTEAFF. The full variable domain, with the rest looked up from reference TRBV5-4 and TRBJ1-1, is ETGVTQSPTHLIKTRGQQVTLRCSSQSGHNTVSWYQQALGQGPQFIFQYYREEENGRGNFPPRFSGLQFPNYSSELNVNALELDDSALYLCASSRQQNTEAFFGQGTRLTVV.

The chain links TRBV5-1 to TRBJ2-1; 13 bases agree with TRBD2. J was trimmed by 9 bases and V by 4 bases; bases with no gene match: 7. CDR1 is SGHRS and CDR2 is YFSETQ in the germline V gene. The CDR3 runs 15 residues. The CDR3 sequence is CASSGTSGGAFEQFF. The CDR3 coding sequence is TGCGCCAGCAGCGGAACTAGCGGGGGGGCTTTTGAGCAGTTCTTC.

The chain joins TRBV5-1 to TRBJ1-4; 7 bases map to TRBD1. Per germline, CDR1 SGHRS and CDR2 YFSETQ. This CDR3 spans 14 amino acids. With 2 bases clipped from V and 8 bases from J, the junction kept 6 bases outside the gene matches. The chain's CDR3 is CASSLQGMEEKLFF. The CDR3 region has the DNA TGCGCCAGCAGCTTACAGGGGATGGAAGAAAAACTGTTTTTT.

The rearrangement links TRBV5-6 to TRBJ2-1; D is unresolved. Trimming removed 1 base at V and 9 bases at J, with 14 bases between. This CDR3 spans 14 amino acids. The germline V gene has CDR1 SGHDT and CDR2 YYEEEE. Here the CDR3 reads CASSLTIDLTEQFF. DNA of the CDR3: TGTGCCAGCAGCTTGACTATAGATCTCACTGAGCAGTTCTTC.

The DNA for the CDR3 is TGCGCCAGCAGCGACCCTTCGACAGGGGACGAGCAGTACTTC. Translated: CASSDPSTGDEQYF. The chain combines TRBV5-1 with TRBJ2-7; 8 bases are shared with TRBD1. This CDR3 has 14 amino acids. Germline V lookup: CDR1 SGHRS, CDR2 YFSETQ. Unmatched junction bases numbered 8, after V lost 4 bases and J lost 5 bases.

The V gene is TRBV5-8, the J gene TRBJ2-1, with TRBD1 matching over 7 bases. The CDR3 spans 15 residues. With V trimmed by 3 bases and J by 5 bases, 8 bases remained unmatched. Germline values: CDR1 SGHTS, CDR2 YDEGEE. The CDR3 reads CASSSRDSSNNEQFF. CDR3 DNA: TGTGCCAGCAGCTCCCGGGACAGTAGCAACAATGAGCAGTTCTTC.

This clone showed up just once. V gene TRBV2 combines with J gene TRBJ1-5; 7 nucleotides match TRBD1. Germline values: CDR1 SNHLY, CDR2 FYNNEI. The CDR3 sequence is 14 residues long. J gave up 5 bases and V 6 bases, and 7 bases lay outside the gene matches. The CDR3, as DNA: TGTGCCAGCAGCGTATATACAGGGGATCAGCCCCAGCATTTT. It encodes CASSVYTGDQPQHF.

The chain joins TRBV4-2 to TRBJ1-2, with D unresolved. Trimming left V 1 base short and J 0 bases short, with 12 bases between. The CDR3 sequence is 16 residues long. Germline loops: CDR1 LGHNA, CDR2 YNFKEQ. CDR3: CASSQASSVTNYGYTF. For the CDR3, the DNA is TGTGCCAGCAGCCAAGCGTCTTCAGTTACTAACTATGGCTACACCTTC.

This chain connects TRBV28 to TRBJ1-2; no reliable D call. Between the trimmed V and J ends, which lost 10 bases and 0 bases, there was a span of 18 bases. CDR1 MDHEN and CDR2 SYDVKM come from the germline V gene. The CDR3 is made up of 15 amino acids. The CDR3: CAISTERRANYGYTF. CDR3 DNA sequence: TGTGCCATCTCGACGGAAAGGCGGGCTAACTATGGCTACACCTTC.

The rearrangement links TRBV7-9 to TRBJ2-1; the D gene is possibly TRBD2 (6 bases). V was clipped by 0 bases and J by 4 bases, with 13 bases between them. Germline V gives CDR1 SEHNR, CDR2 FQNEAQ (reference sequence). This CDR3 is 16 amino acids long. The CDR3 here is CASSLADLGLYNEQFF. The CDR3 bases are TGTGCCAGCAGCTTAGCGGATTTGGGACTTTACAATGAGCAGTTCTTC.

The genes are TRBV7-2 and TRBJ1-5; no clear D. This CDR3 has 15 amino acids. Germline CDR1 SGHTA, CDR2 FQGNSA. Trimming pared 0 bases from V and 5 bases from J, leaving 11 bases between. CDR3 DNA sequence: TGTGCCAGCAGCTTAGCTCTAGGCGGGGATCAGCCCCAGCATTTT. Translated: CASSLALGGDQPQHF.

The chain has TRBV2 and TRBJ1-5; possible D gene TRBD1, 6 bases. There are 14 residues in the CDR3. Looked up from germline, CDR1 is SNHLY and CDR2 is FYNNEI. Trimming removed 2 bases at V and 6 bases at J, with 11 bases between. CDR3 coding DNA: TGTGCCAGCAGTGAAAGGGGGAGCGGTCAGCCCCAGCATTTT. Translated, it gives CASSERGSGQPQHF.

This clone has just a few counts. The CDR3 DNA is TGTGCCAGCAGTGAAAAATGGCGGGCCACTGAAGCTTTCTTT. Its translation is CASSEKWRATEAFF. The V and J genes are TRBV6-1 and TRBJ1-1; D is ambiguous. The germline V gene encodes CDR1 MNHNS and CDR2 SASEGT. V shed 2 bases and J shed 4 bases, with 11 bases lying between them. The CDR3 sequence is 14 residues long.

For this clone: The same CDR3 also results from other DNA sequences found in this sample. The genes are TRBV5-1 and TRBJ2-5; TRBD2 aligns across 11 bases. Germline values: CDR1 SGHRS, CDR2 YFSETQ. V shed 2 bases and J 3 bases; nucleotides not matched to a gene: 0. This CDR3 spans 14 amino acids. CDR3 DNA: TGCGCCAGCAGCTTACTAGCGGGGGAAGAGACCCAGTACTTC. This codes for CASSLLAGEETQYF.

Concerning this clone: This sample includes further DNA sequences coding for the same CDR3. The V gene is TRBV4-1, the J gene TRBJ2-2; D perhaps matches TRBD1 (6 bases). V dropped 1 base and J dropped 1 base, with 19 bases sitting between them. The CDR3 sequence is 19 residues long. In germline, CDR1 is MGHRA, CDR2 YSYEKL. CDR3 nucleotide sequence: TGCGCCAGCAGCCAAGGGGTCCTAGAGGACAGAAAGAACACCGGGGAGCTGTTTTTT. Translated: CASSQGVLEDRKNTGELFF.

The V call is TRBV7-9, the J call TRBJ1-1, with TRBD1 as a possible D gene (5 bases). The germline V gene encodes CDR1 SEHNR and CDR2 FQNEAQ (reference sequence). There are 17 residues in the CDR3. Trimming took 2 bases from V and 0 from J, leaving 16 bases between them. The CDR3 is CASSLIRIGHMNTEAFF. The DNA of the CDR3 is TGTGCCAGCAGCTTAATTAGGATCGGACACATGAACACTGAAGCTTTCTTT.

The rearrangement joins TRBV4-2 to TRBJ2-1, with D maybe TRBD1 (6 bases). CDR3 length: 15 residues. V was clipped by 1 base and J by 2 bases, with 9 bases between them. From germline, CDR1 is LGHNA and CDR2 YNFKEQ. CDR3 amino acids: CASSQGQEAYNEQFF. CDR3 nucleotide sequence: TGTGCCAGCAGCCAAGGACAGGAGGCCTACAATGAGCAGTTCTTC.

The rearrangement uses TRBV5-1 and TRBJ2-1; D is perhaps TRBD2 (5 bases). The ends were cut back, 3 bases at V and 5 bases at J, with 18 bases in the middle. The germline V gene encodes CDR1 SGHRS and CDR2 YFSETQ. This CDR3 has 16 amino acids. The CDR3 sequence is CASSSGSIPGNNEQFF. In DNA form, the CDR3 reads TGCGCCAGCAGCTCCGGCAGTATCCCCGGGAACAATGAGCAGTTCTTC.

This clone was seen only a few times. This sequence joins TRBV4-1 and TRBJ1-1; TRBD1 aligns across 9 bases. Unmatched junction bases numbered 9, after V lost 4 bases and J lost 3 bases. CDR1 is MGHRA and CDR2 is YSYEKL in the germline V gene. The CDR3 runs 16 residues. The CDR3, as DNA: TGCGCCAGCAGCCTAGGACAGGGGAGATGGGACACTGAAGCTTTCTTT. This gives the protein CASSLGQGRWDTEAFF.

This clone was counted only a few times. This chain uses TRBV5-1 with TRBJ2-2, with D perhaps TRBD2 (6 bases). This CDR3 comprises 15 residues. Per germline, CDR1 SGHRS and CDR2 YFSETQ. Deletions cut 2 bases from V and 3 bases from J, with 11 bases between. CDR3 in DNA: TGCGCCAGCAGCTTTTCCCCGGGGGACACCGGGGAGCTGTTTTTT. Residues: CASSFSPGDTGELFF.